The rows below give T cell receptor beta chains drawn from one sample of a study of blood T cell repertoires in COVID-19. Profiling relied on immunoSEQ multiplex PCR, and the TCRdb table lists in-frame clones only, not all of them. The sample carries 350,000 to 450,000 clones, just under 90% recorded once. The sequencing sample was made of PBMCs or T cells enriched from blood (not recorded which). These receptor sequences come from a woman aged 25 to 39 who had recovered from COVID-19. The CDR3 runs from the conserved cysteine through the conserved F or W. The order of the fields is D gene, clone size, J gene, V gene, CDR3 DNA, CDR3 protein. The D gene is left open where the match is weak. Not all rows give a size; the values are once, few, many and, for expanded clones, a class.

>.|.|TRBJ1-1|TRBV19
TGTGCCAGTAGTACCCCTTCGACAGGCGGGGGCACTGAAGCTTTCTTT
CASSTPSTGGGTEAFF
>.|.|TRBJ2-5|TRBV5-1
TGCGCCAGCAGCTCAGGGCATGAGACCCAGTACTTC
CASSSGHETQYF
>.|.|TRBJ2-3|TRBV30
TGTGCCTGGAGTGTACGGTGGGCCCAAGATACGCAGTATTTT
CAWSVRWAQDTQYF
>TRBD1|.|TRBJ1-5|TRBV5-6
TGTGCCAGCAGCTTGACCCCCGGGGCAGGGGGGTATAGCAATCAGCCCCAGCATTTT
CASSLTPGAGGYSNQPQHF
>TRBD1|.|TRBJ1-4|TRBV5-1
TGCGCCAGCAGCACGGGACAGGGGGATGAAAAACTGTTTTTT
CASSTGQGDEKLFF
>TRBD2|.|TRBJ2-1|TRBV3-1/TRBV3-2
TGTGCCAGCAGCCAAGGGGTCGGGGGTAGCGGGACCAATGAGCAGTTCTTC
CASSQGVGGSGTNEQFF
>.|.|TRBJ1-1|TRBV5-1
TGCGCCAGCAGTAATGGGCAGGGCGTAAACACTGAAGCTTTCTTT
CASSNGQGVNTEAFF
>TRBD1|.|TRBJ2-7|TRBV7-9
TGTGCCAGCAGCTTAGCCCTCCGACAGGGAAAGTCCTACGAGCAGTACTTC
CASSLALRQGKSYEQYF
>.|.|TRBJ1-5|TRBV30
TGTGCCTGGAGTATCAAGGGGGGGACTTTTAATCAGCCCCAGCATTTT
CAWSIKGGTFNQPQHF
>TRBD1|.|TRBJ2-7|TRBV7-9
TGTGCCAGCAGTTTACAGGGGGCGTCCTACGAGCAGTACTTC
CASSLQGASYEQYF
>TRBD1|.|TRBJ2-2|TRBV11-3
TGTGCCAGCAGCTTAGGGACAGGGGAGATTAACCCGAGAGCCGGGGAGCTGTTTTTT
CASSLGTGEINPRAGELFF
>TRBD2|once|TRBJ2-5|TRBV7-8
TGTGCCAGCGCTAGCGGACAAGAGACCCAGTACTTC
CASASGQETQYF
>TRBD2|.|TRBJ2-2|TRBV18
TGTGCCAGCTCACCAGGGAGCGGGGCCACCGGGGAGCTGTTTTTT
CASSPGSGATGELFF
>TRBD1|.|TRBJ1-1|TRBV27
TGTGCCAGCAGTTTGACGACAGGGCTGAACACTGAAGCTTTCTTT
CASSLTTGLNTEAFF
>.|.|TRBJ1-1|TRBV25-1
TGTGCCAGCAGTGACACGGGACACATGGGCACTGAAGCTTTCTTT
CASSDTGHMGTEAFF
>.|.|TRBJ2-5|TRBV20-1
TGCAGTGCAGTACAGGGAGAGACCCAGTACTTC
CSAVQGETQYF
>TRBD1|.|TRBJ1-5|TRBV4-1
TGCGCCAGCAGCAAGGTGGACAGGGTCCAGCCCCAGCATTTT
CASSKVDRVQPQHF
>TRBD1|.|TRBJ2-1|TRBV28
TGTGCCAGCAGTGGCCCACAGGGGGCGTCCTACAATGAGCAGTTCTTC
CASSGPQGASYNEQFF
>TRBD1|.|TRBJ2-4|TRBV5-6
TGTGCCAGCAGCCGGACAGGGGCCAAAAACATTCAGTACTTC
CASSRTGAKNIQYF
>.|few|TRBJ2-7|TRBV12-3/TRBV12-4
TGTGCCAGCAGCCGAACAAACAGGGACGAGCAGTACTTC
CASSRTNRDEQYF
>TRBD1|.|TRBJ1-5|TRBV19
TGTGCCTCCTCCGGGACAGGGGGCCCCCAGCCCCAGCATTTT
CASSGTGGPQPQHF
>.|few|TRBJ2-3|TRBV7-9
TGTGCCAGCAGCTTAGGCGGAATCACAGATACGCAGTATTTT
CASSLGGITDTQYF
>TRBD1|.|TRBJ1-4|TRBV27
TGTGCCAGCAGTTTATTTGCAGGGGGCAGTGAAAAACTGTTTTTT
CASSLFAGGSEKLFF
>TRBD1|.|TRBJ1-4|TRBV19
TGTGCCAGTAGCCCAACAGGGGCCATTAATGAAAAACTGTTTTTT
CASSPTGAINEKLFF
>.|.|TRBJ2-7|TRBV7-3
TGTGCCAGCAGCCCTCGGGACTTCTGGTGTGAGCAGTACTTC
CASSPRDFWCEQYF
>TRBD2|.|TRBJ2-7|TRBV10-1
TGCGCCAGCAGTGCTGAGCGGGAGGTGTCATACTACGAGCAGTACTTC
CASSAEREVSYYEQYF
>.|.|TRBJ1-1|TRBV3-1/TRBV3-2
TGTGCCAGCAGCCGTGGAGCTGAAGCTTTCTTT
CASSRGAEAFF
>TRBD1|.|TRBJ2-7|TRBV6-2/TRBV6-3
TGTGCCAGCAGTTACGGACAGGGGGAAGACGAGCAGTACTTC
CASSYGQGEDEQYF
>.|.|TRBJ1-2|TRBV28
TGTGCCAGCACCCACTCAGGGGATACTTTCGACTATGGCTACACCTTC
CASTHSGDTFDYGYTF
>TRBD1|.|TRBJ1-5|TRBV19
TGTGCCAGTAGTTTGGACAGGGTCTGGCAGCCCCAGCATTTT
CASSLDRVWQPQHF
>TRBD1|.|TRBJ2-5|TRBV12-3/TRBV12-4
TGTGCCAGCAGCCAAGACAGGGTGGCGACCCAGTACTTC
CASSQDRVATQYF
>.|.|TRBJ2-6|TRBV3-1/TRBV3-2
TGTGCCAGCAGCTACAGAAGAACTGGGGCCAACGTCCTGACTTTC
CASSYRRTGANVLTF
>.|.|TRBJ1-6|TRBV19
TGTGCCAGTTCGGCAGGCATTAATTCACCCCTCCACTTT
CASSAGINSPLHF
>.|.|TRBJ1-1|TRBV15
TGTGCCACCAGCAGAGGCACGATCTTTGATTTGCAGGCTTTCTTT
CATSRGTIFDLQAFF
>.|.|TRBJ2-1|TRBV2
TGTGCCAGCAGTGAAGGGCTAGCGTTAGGAGATGCCTACAATGAGCAGTTCTTC
CASSEGLALGDAYNEQFF
>.|once|TRBJ1-5|TRBV7-9
TGTGCCAGCAGCCCACCCGGGGATCGGGATCAGCCCCAGCATTTT
CASSPPGDRDQPQHF
>.|.|TRBJ1-2|TRBV4-1
TGCGCCAGCAGCCCCACGGAGGGGGGGGCCGAACCTCTAGGCTACACCTTC
CASSPTEGGAEPLGYTF
>.|.|TRBJ1-5|TRBV4-1
TGCGCCAGCAGCCAAGGACCAGGGGACCAGCCCCAGCATTTT
CASSQGPGDQPQHF
>.|.|TRBJ1-5|TRBV7-6
TGTGCCAGCAGCTTAGTCCCCGAGGGTCGTCAGCCCCAGCATTTT
CASSLVPEGRQPQHF
>.|once|TRBJ2-7|TRBV6-5
TGTGCCACCCAAGGGGCAGTATGGGGCGAGCAGTACTTC
CATQGAVWGEQYF